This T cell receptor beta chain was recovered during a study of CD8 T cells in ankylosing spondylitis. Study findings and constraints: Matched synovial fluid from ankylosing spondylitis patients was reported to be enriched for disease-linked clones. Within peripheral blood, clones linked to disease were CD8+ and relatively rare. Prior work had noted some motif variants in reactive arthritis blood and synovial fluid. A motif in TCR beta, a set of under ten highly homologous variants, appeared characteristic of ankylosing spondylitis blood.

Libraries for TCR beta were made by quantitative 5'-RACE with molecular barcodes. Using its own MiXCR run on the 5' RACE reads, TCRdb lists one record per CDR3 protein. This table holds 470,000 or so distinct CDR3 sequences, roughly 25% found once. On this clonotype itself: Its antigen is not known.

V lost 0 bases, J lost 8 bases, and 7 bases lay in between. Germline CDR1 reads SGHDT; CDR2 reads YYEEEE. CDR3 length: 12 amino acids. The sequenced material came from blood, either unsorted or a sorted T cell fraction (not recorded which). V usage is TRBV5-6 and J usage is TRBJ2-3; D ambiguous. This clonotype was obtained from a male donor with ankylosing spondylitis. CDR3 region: CASSLESRTQYF. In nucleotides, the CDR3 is TGTGCCAGCAGCTTGGAAAGTCGTACGCAGTATTTT. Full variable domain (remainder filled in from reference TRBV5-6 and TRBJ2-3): DAGVTQSPTHLIKTRGQQVTLRCSPKSGHDTVSWYQQALGQGPQFIFQYYEEEERQRGNFPDRFSGHQFPNYSSELNVNALLLGDSALYLCASSLESRTQYFGPGTRLTVL.